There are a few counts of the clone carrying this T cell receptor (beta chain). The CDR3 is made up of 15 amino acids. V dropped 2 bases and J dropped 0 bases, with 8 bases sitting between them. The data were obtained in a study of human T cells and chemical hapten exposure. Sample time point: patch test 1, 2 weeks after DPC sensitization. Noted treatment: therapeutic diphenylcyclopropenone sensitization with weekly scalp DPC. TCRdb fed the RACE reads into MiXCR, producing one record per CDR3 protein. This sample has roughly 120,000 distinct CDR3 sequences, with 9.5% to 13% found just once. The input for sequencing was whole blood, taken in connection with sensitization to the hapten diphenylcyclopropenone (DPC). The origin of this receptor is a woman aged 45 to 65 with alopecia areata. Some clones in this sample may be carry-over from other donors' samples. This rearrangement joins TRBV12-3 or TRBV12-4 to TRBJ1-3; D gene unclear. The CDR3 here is CASSLRAASGNTIYF. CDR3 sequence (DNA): TGTGCCAGCAGTTTAAGGGCAGCCTCTGGAAACACCATATATTTT.